These 7 T cell receptor beta chains were all obtained from the same sample, sequenced in a study of blood T cell repertoires in COVID-19. The protocol was immunoSEQ multiplex PCR, while the TCRdb copy is restricted to in-frame clones and leaves out a portion. The table lists around 250,000 clones, 86% of them singletons. The source material was peripheral blood. The receptors come from a woman aged 30 to 39 with active or convalescent COVID-19.

Here the CDR3 reads CASSQAVAGGTGELFF. For the CDR3, the DNA is TGCGCCAGCAGCCAAGCGGTGGCGGGGGGCACCGGGGAGCTGTTTTTT. The V and J genes are TRBV4-3 and TRBJ2-2; the match to TRBD2 covers 8 bases. The CDR3 has 16 amino acids. V shed 1 base, J shed 4 bases, and the junction held 5 bases outside the gene matches. Germline CDR1 and CDR2: LGHNA and YSLEER.

The DNA for the CDR3 is TGTGCCAGCAGCCAAGATCAAGGGACTTACGAGCAGTACTTC. Translated, it gives CASSQDQGTYEQYF. The chain recombines TRBV3-1 (or the pseudogene TRBV3-2) with TRBJ2-7; tentative D call: TRBD2 (6 bases). The V and J ends lost 0 bases and 4 bases respectively, with 10 bases between them. The V gene's germline CDR1 is LGHDT and CDR2 YNNKEL (reference sequence). This CDR3 comprises 14 residues.

The chain carries TRBV5-1 and TRBJ1-6; possible D gene TRBD1, 5 bases. Trimming stripped 4 bases from V and 7 bases from J, with 18 bases between. The CDR3 runs 16 residues. Germline assignment: CDR1 SGHRS and CDR2 YFSETQ. The CDR3 coding sequence is TGCGCCAGCAGCGCCGACGGGACTACGAGGAATTCACCCCTCCACTTT. Amino acid sequence: CASSADGTTRNSPLHF.

This chain links TRBV18 with TRBJ1-1, with 10 bases aligning to TRBD1. The germline gives CDR1 KGHSH, CDR2 LQKENI. CDR3 length equals 15 residues. V lost 6 bases, J lost 3 bases, and 7 bases stayed unmatched. The CDR3 coding sequence is TGTGCCAGCTCCCCCGGGACAGGGGTGGACACTGAAGCTTTCTTT. It is translated as CASSPGTGVDTEAFF.

This clone has a handful of counts. The chain is built from TRBV9 and TRBJ1-5; D may be TRBD1 (6 bases). Germline V gene sequence: CDR1 SGDLS, CDR2 YYNGEE. This CDR3 is 14 amino acids long. With 4 bases removed from V and 7 bases from J, the gap between germline ends came to 15 bases. The CDR3, as DNA: TGTGCCAGCAGCCGAGGGGGGGCAGGCCAGCCCCAGCATTTT. Amino acid sequence: CASSRGGAGQPQHF.

The J gene is TRBJ2-1, the V gene TRBV5-1; unclear D gene. The V end was cut by 0 bases, the J end by 5 bases, with 9 bases between. Germline loops: CDR1 SGHRS, CDR2 YFSETQ. This CDR3 is 14 amino acids long. The CDR3 sequence: CASSLGGRDNEQFF. CDR3 sequence (DNA): TGCGCCAGCAGCTTGGGCGGCAGAGACAATGAGCAGTTCTTC.

V and J are TRBV10-3 and TRBJ1-4; 8 bases line up with TRBD1. V lost 3 bases to trimming and J lost 3 bases; unmatched junction nucleotides: 3. Germline CDR1 ENHRY, CDR2 SYGVKD. This CDR3 has 15 residues. CDR3 region: CAISESQGANEKLFF. The CDR3 DNA reads TGTGCCATCAGTGAATCACAGGGGGCTAATGAAAAACTGTTTTTT.